This T cell receptor beta chain was profiled in a study of T cells in Graves' hyperthyroidism and ophthalmopathy. About the study: Blood was drawn when the patient was first diagnosed and still untreated. The study, taken as a whole, reports: Also found in blood were most expanded thyroid clonotypes above 0.001.

Amplification of TCR beta CDR3 regions was performed using RNA transcripts as template. When the TCR CDR3 underwent first-round RT-PCR, the HTBI primer set was used. TCRdb independently ran MiXCR on the multiplex PCR reads; one entry per CDR3 protein. The sample lists under 300,000 distinct CDR3 sequences, 15% seen once, with 30% in the top ten. With 3 bases removed from V and 3 bases from J, the gap between germline ends came to 15 bases. The V gene's germline CDR1 is DFQATT and CDR2 SNEGSKA (reference sequence). This CDR3 region has 14 residues. A remark on this clonotype: Its matching antigen is unknown.

This sequence joins TRBV20-1 and TRBJ2-7, with D maybe TRBD2 (5 bases). Sequencing was done on a sample of blood. The TCR comes from a woman between 50 and 59 years old with Graves' hyperthyroidism that later progressed to Graves' ophthalmopathy. The CDR3 DNA follows: TGCAGTGCTAGTAGGCCACCAGCGGACTACGAGCAGTACTTC. Translated: CSASRPPADYEQYF.